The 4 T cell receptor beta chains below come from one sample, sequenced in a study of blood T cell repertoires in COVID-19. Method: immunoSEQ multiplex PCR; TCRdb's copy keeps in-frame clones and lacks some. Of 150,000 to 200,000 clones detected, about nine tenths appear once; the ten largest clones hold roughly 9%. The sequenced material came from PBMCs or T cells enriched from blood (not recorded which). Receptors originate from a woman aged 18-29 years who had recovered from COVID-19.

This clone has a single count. The CDR3 protein is CASSLDSPDSYNEQFF. CDR3 coding DNA: TGTGCCAGCAGCCTGGACAGCCCTGACTCCTACAATGAGCAGTTCTTC. The chain couples TRBV5-4 to TRBJ2-1, with D maybe TRBD1 (6 bases). This CDR3 has 16 residues. In germline, CDR1 is SGHNT, CDR2 YYREEE (reference sequence). Between the trimmed V and J ends, which lost 4 bases and 0 bases, there was a span of 14 bases.

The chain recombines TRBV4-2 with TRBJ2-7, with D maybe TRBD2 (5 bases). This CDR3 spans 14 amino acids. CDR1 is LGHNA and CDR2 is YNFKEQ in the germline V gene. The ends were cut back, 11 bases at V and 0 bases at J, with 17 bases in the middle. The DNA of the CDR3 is TGTGCCGCTGGCTTCGGACTGAACTCCTACGAGCAGTACTTC. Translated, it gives CAAGFGLNSYEQYF.

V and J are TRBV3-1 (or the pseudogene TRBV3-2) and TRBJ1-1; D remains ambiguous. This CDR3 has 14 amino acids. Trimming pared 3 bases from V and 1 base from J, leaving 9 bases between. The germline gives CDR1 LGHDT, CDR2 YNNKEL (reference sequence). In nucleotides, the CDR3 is TGTGCCAGCAGCCACCCGGGTCCGAACACTGAAGCTTTCTTT. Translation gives CASSHPGPNTEAFF.

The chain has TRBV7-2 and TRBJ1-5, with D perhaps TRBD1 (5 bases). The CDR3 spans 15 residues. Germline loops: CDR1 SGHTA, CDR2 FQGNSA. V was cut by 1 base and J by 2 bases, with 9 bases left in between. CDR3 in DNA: TGTGCCAGCAGCTTAGTAACACAGGGCAATCAGCCCCAGCATTTT. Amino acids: CASSLVTQGNQPQHF.